Below, one T cell receptor beta chain is given with its context. The antigen remains unidentified. Noted time point: week 5, during vaccination. Mutant IDH1 20-mer peptide, at 300 ug, made up each vaccine dose, with topical imiquimod. Assay: immunoSEQ multiplex PCR; the TCRdb copy retains only in-frame clones and omits some. The data hold more than 25,000 clones, with approximately 80% observed a single time. The entry originates in a study of a mutant IDH1 vaccine in newly diagnosed glioma. The overall study: Scheduled for weeks 1, 3, 5, 7, 11, 15, 19 and 23, eight vaccinations were given to patients. Vaccines began 4-6 weeks after radiotherapy alone, or with temozolomide cycles. General study results and limits: Seemingly, pseudoprogression had no relation to changes in the top peripheral T cell clonotypes.

CDR3 length: 11 amino acids. From germline, CDR1 is MRHNA and CDR2 SNTAGT. Deletions cut 9 bases from V and 1 base from J, with 3 bases between. V is TRBV6-4 and J is TRBJ2-2; no firm D call. The sequence was obtained from a man aged 40-49 years with glioma. The sequenced sample was PBMCs, obtained from a glioma patient whose treatment included an IDH1 peptide vaccine. The CDR3 DNA reads as TGTGCCAGTGGGAACACCGGGGAGCTGTTTTTT. This codes for CASGNTGELFF.